A selection of T cell receptor beta chains follows, all from one sample in a study of CD8 T cells in Susac syndrome. TCRdb used MiXCR to reprocess the immunoSEQ multiplex PCR reads, holding one entry per CDR3 protein. The sample carries about 430,000 distinct CDR3 sequences, approximately 89% recorded once. The sample taken for sequencing was CD8+ T cells from PBMCs. The receptors shown here come from a human donor with multiple sclerosis. CDR3s include the opening cysteine and the closing phenylalanine or tryptophan. D genes are given only for firm matches. Expanded clones are given a class, and other clones once, few, many or no size at all.

size | J | D | V | DNA | CDR3
- | TRBJ2-3 | - | TRBV7-3 | TGTGCCAGCAGAAAAGACAGCTCAGATACGCAGTATTTT | CASRKDSSDTQYF
- | TRBJ2-1 | - | TRBV5-1 | TGCGCCAGCAGCGCGCCCAGCCAGGGGTACAATGAGCAGTTCTTC | CASSAPSQGYNEQFF
- | TRBJ2-7 | - | TRBV12-3/TRBV12-4 | TGTGCCAGCAGTAGTAGGGTGTACGAGCAGTACTTC | CASSSRVYEQYF
- | TRBJ2-7 | - | TRBV6-5 | TGTGCCAGCAGTTACTCGGTTGTGGGGAATGCCTACGAGCAGTACTTC | CASSYSVVGNAYEQYF
few | TRBJ1-1 | - | TRBV6-1 | TGTGCCAGCAGTGATGGTACTGAAGCTTTCTTT | CASSDGTEAFF
- | TRBJ2-7 | - | TRBV5-1 | TGCGCCAGCAGCTCACCCGGGACCAACTACGAGCAGTACTTC | CASSSPGTNYEQYF
- | TRBJ2-2 | TRBD2 | TRBV3-1 | TGTGCCAGCAGCCGGACTAGCGGGGGGGCCAACACCGGGGAGCTGTTTTTT | CASSRTSGGANTGELFF
- | TRBJ2-3 | TRBD2 | TRBV9 | TGTGCCAGCTCCCTTGGGACTAGCATTGATACGCAGTATTTT | CASSLGTSIDTQYF
- | TRBJ1-1 | - | TRBV30 | TGTGCCTGGAGTGTGGGCGGAGACACTGAAGCTTTCTTT | CAWSVGGDTEAFF
- | TRBJ1-1 | - | TRBV5-8 | TGTGCCAGCAGCTTGGCCGGGGCGAGTACTGAAGCTTTCTTT | CASSLAGASTEAFF
- | TRBJ2-3 | TRBD1 | TRBV12-3/TRBV12-4 | TGTGCCAGCAGCCTAAGACAGGGGTCTAGCACAGATACGCAGTATTTT | CASSLRQGSSTDTQYF
- | TRBJ1-1 | - | TRBV5-1 | TGCGCCACCCGGGGGGGGGATGACCCGAACACTGAAGCTTTCTTT | CATRGGDDPNTEAFF
- | TRBJ2-5 | - | TRBV11-2 | TGTGCCAGCAGCTTCTCCGAGAACCTCCCGGCCGAGACCCAGTACTTC | CASSFSENLPAETQYF
- | TRBJ2-7 | - | TRBV2 | TGTGCCAGCATGACCCTAGATCCCTCCTACGAGCAGTACTTC | CASMTLDPSYEQYF
- | TRBJ2-3 | TRBD2 | TRBV4-1 | TGCGCCAGCAGCCAAGGATTAACGGGGGGGCTTGCAGATACGCAGTATTTT | CASSQGLTGGLADTQYF
- | TRBJ2-7 | - | TRBV3-1 | TGTGCCAGCAGCCCGGGATGGGCGTACGAGCAGTACTTC | CASSPGWAYEQYF